These 27 T cell receptor beta chains were sequenced from one sample in a study of metastatic and nonmetastatic thyroid tumors. Until they underwent thyroid surgery, no patient had received any treatment. TCRdb recomputed clones from the PCR reads via MiXCR. The table lists approximately 7,000 clones, roughly 37% of them singletons. Sequenced sample: tumor tissue. All receptors come from a female donor with papillary thyroid cancer or a benign thyroid nodule (not recorded which). Some clones in this sample may be carry-over from other donors' samples.

With respect to this clone: Additional DNA sequences in this sample encode the identical CDR3. The gene calls are TRBV11-2 and TRBJ2-1; TRBD2 matches 7 bases. Germline V gives CDR1 SGHAT, CDR2 FQNNGV. The CDR3 consists of 16 residues. The V gene end was trimmed by 5 bases and the J gene end by 4 bases; junction bases not matched to a gene: 11. The CDR3 sequence is CASSPRRGVVYNEQFF. The CDR3 DNA sequence: TGTGCCAGCAGCCCTCGTCGGGGGGTGGTTTACAATGAGCAGTTCTTC.

This clone occurred a few times. V usage is TRBV27 and J usage is TRBJ2-7, with 12 nucleotides matching TRBD1. The CDR3 has 17 amino acids. The V and J ends lost 3 bases and 2 bases, in that order; junction bases with no gene match: 8. Germline V CDR1 and CDR2: MNHEY, SMNVEV (reference sequence). The CDR3 coding sequence is TGTGCCAGCAGTTTTTCAGGGACAGGGGGCACCCCCTACGAGCAGTACTTC. It encodes CASSFSGTGGTPYEQYF.

This clone was seen a single time. The V call is TRBV18, the J call TRBJ2-7; either TRBD1 or TRBD2 may fit D (5 bases each). The germline gives CDR1 KGHSH, CDR2 LQKENI. The CDR3 is 14 amino acids. With 3 bases removed from V and 3 bases from J, the gap between germline ends came to 12 bases. CDR3 bases: TGTGCCAGCTCACCCCGGGACGACCTCTACGAGCAGTACTTC. Encoded protein: CASSPRDDLYEQYF. Filled out from reference TRBV18 and TRBJ2-7, the complete variable domain reads NAGVMQNPRHLVRRRGQEARLRCSPMKGHSHVYWYRQLPEEGLKFMVYLQKENIIDESGMPKERFSAEFPKEGPSILRIQQVVRGDSAAYFCASSPRDDLYEQYFGPGTRLTVT.

This clone was seen a handful of times. This chain joins TRBV6-1 and TRBJ1-6; D ambiguous. This CDR3 is built from 14 residues. Germline assignment: CDR1 MNHNS and CDR2 SASEGT. Trimming removed 11 bases from V and 0 bases from J, with 11 bases in between. The CDR3 DNA follows: TGTGCCGGCGCCCTTGGCTCCTATAATTCACCCCTCCACTTT. The encoded protein is CAGALGSYNSPLHF.

The chain joins TRBV27 to TRBJ1-5; a possible D gene is TRBD1 (6 bases). The germline V gene has CDR1 MNHEY and CDR2 SMNVEV (reference sequence). The CDR3 sequence is 13 residues long. The ends were cut back, 5 bases at V and 4 bases at J, with 9 bases in the middle. CDR3 amino acids: CASSLTGNQPQHF. CDR3 DNA: TGTGCCAGCAGTCTAACAGGGAATCAGCCCCAGCATTTT.

This chain connects TRBV10-2 to TRBJ2-7; D is unresolved. Trimming removed 6 bases from V and 1 base from J, with 16 bases in between. This CDR3 has 15 residues. Germline V gives CDR1 WSHSY, CDR2 SAAADI. Written as DNA, the CDR3 is TGCGCCAGCAGGCCCCAAGGAATGGGGTCCTACGAGCAGTACTTC. This encodes CASRPQGMGSYEQYF.

This clone has only a few counts. The chain couples TRBV19 to TRBJ1-2; 7 nucleotides line up with TRBD1. The CDR3 runs to 14 residues. CDR1 LNHDA and CDR2 SQIVND come from the germline V gene (reference sequence). Trimming at V came to 6 bases and at J to 3 bases, leaving 7 bases not matched to a gene. The CDR3 protein is CASSTGVSDYGYTF. The CDR3 DNA reads as TGTGCCAGTAGCACAGGGGTCTCGGACTATGGCTACACCTTC.

This clone occurred a few times. This chain uses TRBV2 with TRBJ1-2; D might be TRBD1 (6 bases). Trimming cost V 5 bases and J 6 bases, with 10 bases left between them. The CDR3 has 12 amino acids. Germline V gives CDR1 SNHLY, CDR2 FYNNEI. This CDR3 reads CASSIQGNGYTF. The CDR3 coding sequence is TGTGCCAGCAGTATTCAGGGGAATGGCTACACCTTC.

The chain links TRBV7-2 to TRBJ1-4; no clear D. V was clipped by 4 bases and J by 8 bases, with 11 bases between them. The CDR3 extends over 13 amino acids. Looked up from germline, CDR1 is SGHTA and CDR2 is FQGNSA. CDR3 amino acids: CASSYSSGEKLFF. The CDR3 DNA follows: TGTGCCAGCAGCTACTCATCGGGGGAAAAACTGTTTTTT.

This clone is medium-sized within its sample. V is TRBV5-4 and J is TRBJ2-1; tentatively, D is TRBD2 (6 bases). Germline-derived CDR1 and CDR2 are SGHNT and YYREEE (reference sequence). Deletions cut 0 bases from V and 1 base from J, with 14 bases between. This CDR3 region has 17 residues. CDR3 protein: CASSLAVGLASYNEQFF. The CDR3 bases are TGTGCCAGCAGCTTGGCGGTGGGGCTAGCGTCCTACAATGAGCAGTTCTTC.

This clone came up once. This chain uses TRBV4-1 with TRBJ1-6, with 7 bases identical to TRBD1. The CDR3 is made up of 16 amino acids. CDR1 is MGHRA and CDR2 is YSYEKL in the germline V gene. With 2 bases clipped from V and 9 bases from J, the junction kept 10 bases outside the gene matches. The CDR3 reads CASSQPLARGSSPLHF. The CDR3 bases are TGCGCCAGCAGCCAACCCCTGGCCAGGGGGAGTTCACCCCTCCACTTT.

The chain combines TRBV28 with TRBJ2-7; D possibly corresponds to TRBD1 (6 bases). Trimming took off 3 bases at V and 2 bases at J, with 17 bases between the two ends. This CDR3 contains 16 residues. Germline V lookup: CDR1 MDHEN, CDR2 SYDVKM. The CDR3 sequence: CASSFILDRLAYEQYF. CDR3 bases: TGTGCCAGCAGTTTTATCCTCGACAGGTTAGCCTACGAGCAGTACTTC.

On this clone itself: Being one base from a much bigger clone, this may be a read error. The J gene is TRBJ1-2, the V gene TRBV5-6; D not resolved. CDR3 length equals 13 residues. The germline V gene has CDR1 SGHDT and CDR2 YYEEEE. CDR3 residues: CASSLDSSYGYTF. The CDR3 coding sequence is TGTGCCAGCAGCTTGGATTCGAGCTATGGTTACACCTTC. Drawing the rest from reference TRBV5-6 and TRBJ1-2, the complete variable domain is DAGVTQSPTHLIKTRGQQVTLRCSPKSGHDTVSWYQQALGQGPQFIFQYYEEEERQRGNFPDRFSGHQFPNYSSELNVNALLLGDSALYLCASSLDSSYGYTFGSGTRLTVV.

The rearrangement uses TRBV6-1 and TRBJ2-1; 13 positions match TRBD2. The CDR3 spans 14 residues. Germline V gene lookup returns CDR1 MNHNS and CDR2 SASEGT. Losses at the gene ends were 6 bases for V and 4 bases for J; bases not matched to a gene: 0. As DNA, the CDR3 is TGTGCCAGCAGGGGACTAGCGGGGTACAATGAGCAGTTCTTC. As protein: CASRGLAGYNEQFF.

This clone was seen a few times. The V and J genes are TRBV28 and TRBJ2-1; 7 nucleotides line up with TRBD1. Germline CDR1 reads MDHEN; CDR2 reads SYDVKM. The CDR3 spans 14 residues. V lost 6 bases and J lost 5; bases outside the gene matches: 7. Written as DNA, the CDR3 is TGTGCCAGCAGAACAGGGGTAGGGCACAATGAGCAGTTCTTC. This translates into CASRTGVGHNEQFF.

In its sample, this clone is medium-sized. This chain joins TRBV5-1 and TRBJ2-1, with D unclear. V lost 4 bases to trimming and J lost 4 bases, with 18 bases between them. CDR3 length: 16 residues. Germline V gene data show CDR1 as SGHRS and CDR2 as YFSETQ. The CDR3 loop reads CASSPPKLSSYNEQFF. The CDR3 DNA sequence: TGCGCCAGCAGCCCCCCGAAGCTTTCCTCTTACAATGAGCAGTTCTTC.

This clone was seen only a few times. A much larger clone sits a single nucleotide away, making a read error possible. The chain carries TRBV7-3 and TRBJ2-5, with 8 bases that match TRBD1. The CDR3 is made up of 15 amino acids. Trimming cost V 3 bases and J 4 bases; bases outside gene matches: 7. Germline V CDR1 and CDR2: SGHTA, FQGTGA. The CDR3 DNA is TGTGCCAGCAGCTTGGGACAGGTGGGTGTAGAGACCCAGTACTTC. It translates to CASSLGQVGVETQYF.

This clone is termed medium-sized. The genes are TRBV27 and TRBJ1-2; a weak D match, TRBD1 (5 bases). CDR3 length: 15 residues. The V gene's germline CDR1 is MNHEY and CDR2 SMNVEV (reference sequence). V was pared by 6 bases and J by 7 bases, with 21 bases between. CDR3: CASRSHQGVELGYTF. In DNA form, the CDR3 reads TGTGCCAGCAGGTCTCATCAGGGCGTGGAACTTGGCTACACCTTC.

The genes are TRBV6-1 and TRBJ2-2; 10 bases match TRBD2. This CDR3 comprises 15 residues. V shed 5 bases, J shed 5 bases, and the junction held 5 bases outside the gene matches. Germline values: CDR1 MNHNS, CDR2 SASEGT. The DNA for the CDR3 is TGTGCCAGCAGTTCCCTAGCGGGAGAGACCGGGGAGCTGTTTTTT. Its protein is CASSSLAGETGELFF.

The genes are TRBV30 and TRBJ1-2; perhaps TRBD1 as D (5 bases). With 3 bases removed from V and 1 base from J, the gap between germline ends came to 12 bases. The CDR3 totals 14 residues. Germline V gives CDR1 GTSNPN, CDR2 SVGIG (reference sequence). CDR3 DNA: TGTGCCTGGAGCCCGGGACGCTGTAACTATGGCTACACCTTC. As protein: CAWSPGRCNYGYTF. The variable domain in full, with the rest retrieved from reference TRBV30 and TRBJ1-2, is SQTIHQWPATLVQPVGSPLSLECTVEGTSNPNLYWYRQAAGRGLQLLFYSVGIGQISSEVPQNLSASRPQDRQFILSSKKLLLSDSGFYLCAWSPGRCNYGYTFGSGTRLTVV.

By sample fraction, this clone is medium-sized. The CDR3 DNA follows: TGTGCCAGCAGCTTAAGACAGGGGACCTACAATGAGCAGTTCTTC. Residues: CASSLRQGTYNEQFF. This chain joins TRBV7-3 and TRBJ2-1; 8 bases agree with TRBD1. There are 15 residues in the CDR3. Germline trimming cut 1 base from V and 2 bases from J; bases unmatched to any gene: 1. The germline V gene encodes CDR1 SGHTA and CDR2 FQGTGA.

This clone occurred a few times. The gene calls are TRBV7-9 and TRBJ1-2; 7 bases fit TRBD1. The germline V gene has CDR1 SEHNR and CDR2 FQNEAQ (reference sequence). This CDR3 comprises 15 residues. The V gene end was trimmed by 6 bases and the J gene end by 5 bases; junction bases not matched to a gene: 12. CDR3 sequence reads: CASSQQGFGWYGYTF. The CDR3 DNA reads TGTGCCAGCAGTCAACAGGGGTTCGGGTGGTATGGCTACACCTTC.

This clone came up a few times. The genes are TRBV6-1 and TRBJ2-7; D is unresolved. The CDR3 spans 15 residues. Per germline, CDR1 MNHNS and CDR2 SASEGT. The V gene lost 1 base and the J gene lost 4 bases, with 14 bases spanning the gap. CDR3 sequence: CASSEGHTLRYEQYF. CDR3 sequence (DNA): TGTGCCAGCAGTGAAGGGCACACCCTCAGGTACGAGCAGTACTTC.

The table lists this clone with a few counts. The chain couples TRBV6-1 to TRBJ2-1; 10 bases agree with TRBD2. J lost 6 bases, V lost 5 bases, and 4 bases had no gene match. This CDR3 is built from 14 residues. The V gene's germline CDR1 is MNHNS and CDR2 SASEGT. The CDR3 bases are TGTGCCAGCAGTCGTCTAGCGGGAGCCAATGAGCAGTTCTTC. Its translation: CASSRLAGANEQFF.

This clone was counted a few times. This chain uses TRBV27 with TRBJ1-5; D gene uncertain. This CDR3 is 12 amino acids long. CDR1 MNHEY and CDR2 SMNVEV come from the germline V gene (reference sequence). V lost 2 bases to trimming and J lost 7 bases, with 6 bases between them. This CDR3 is CASSLPGQPQHF. The DNA of the CDR3 is TGTGCCAGCAGTTTACCAGGACAGCCCCAGCATTTT.

This clone turned up a few times. The rearrangement uses TRBV27 and TRBJ2-2; 7 bases are a match to TRBD2. Looked up from germline, CDR1 is MNHEY and CDR2 is SMNVEV (reference sequence). Unmatched junction bases numbered 7, after V lost 5 bases and J lost 1 base. This CDR3 is built from 16 residues. CDR3 region: CASSPLAERNTGELFF. The CDR3 bases are TGTGCCAGCAGTCCGCTAGCGGAGAGGAACACCGGGGAGCTGTTTTTT.

This clone was observed a few times. The chain recombines TRBV7-3 with TRBJ2-5; 8 nucleotides line up with TRBD2. V shed 4 bases, J shed 3 bases, and the junction held 7 bases outside the gene matches. CDR1 and CDR2 (germline): SGHTA, FQGTGA. The CDR3 totals 15 residues. CDR3 DNA sequence: TGTGCCAGCAGCTCGATGGGACTAGATGAAGAGACCCAGTACTTC. Translating it yields CASSSMGLDEETQYF.